These 8 T cell receptor beta chains originate from one sample sequenced in a study of spatial heterogeneity in lung cancer. Findings and limits, study-wide: Counts of expanded intratumoral alpha and beta TCRs tracked tumor mutation counts.

One entry per CDR3 protein, called by TCRdb with MiXCR from the 5' RACE reads. The repertoire holds 7,500 to 10,000 distinct CDR3 sequences, with around 50% as singletons. The time point is: sample taken at primary tumor resection. Their cognate antigens are unknown. The specimen was lung tumor tissue, collected at surgery. The source of these receptors is a female donor with early-stage non-small cell lung cancer.

This clonotype qualifies as medium-sized (0.01 to 0.1%). CDR3 sequence (DNA): TGCAGTGCCCCTTTACAATGGTGGGGCTACACCTTC. It encodes CSAPLQWWGYTF. This chain joins TRBV20-1 and TRBJ1-2; D gene ambiguous. The V and J ends lost 6 bases and 8 bases respectively, with 16 bases between them. CDR3 size: 12 residues. The germline gives CDR1 DFQATT, CDR2 SNEGSKA (reference sequence).

This clonotype was counted only a few times. This rearrangement joins TRBV7-9 to TRBJ1-2; a possible D gene is TRBD1 (5 bases). V was trimmed by 6 bases and J by 6 bases, leaving 17 bases between them. This CDR3 spans 14 amino acids. Germline V gives CDR1 SEHNR, CDR2 FQNEAQ (reference sequence). The CDR3 loop reads CASRPSVGLHGYTF. In DNA, the CDR3 is TGTGCCAGCAGGCCAAGCGTGGGGCTTCATGGCTACACCTTC.

CDR3 region: CASSQPTTGGLGSTIYF. CDR3 nucleotides: TGTGCCAGCAGCCAACCCACGACAGGGGGTTTGGGGAGCACCATATATTTT. The V call is TRBV3-1, the J call TRBJ1-3; 9 bases agree with TRBD1. CDR1 LGHDT and CDR2 YNNKEL come from the germline V gene (reference sequence). The CDR3 spans 17 residues. V was clipped by 2 bases and J by 9 bases; unmatched bases: 14.

The sample holds a few counts of this clonotype. The chain carries TRBV20-1 and TRBJ2-1; 9 bases are a match to TRBD2. V lost 6 bases to trimming and J lost 6 bases; unmatched junction nucleotides: 18. The CDR3 length is 17 residues. CDR1 is DFQATT, CDR2 SNEGSKA, per germline (reference sequence). The CDR3: CSATRGSGGKASNEQFF. The CDR3 DNA is TGCAGTGCAACACGTGGTAGCGGGGGTAAAGCTTCCAATGAGCAGTTCTTC.

The gene calls are TRBV28 and TRBJ1-1; D is unclear. This CDR3 region has 13 residues. The ends were cut back, 4 bases at V and 3 bases at J, with 9 bases in the middle. Germline CDR1 MDHEN, CDR2 SYDVKM. CDR3 region: CASSSPWDTEAFF. In DNA form, the CDR3 reads TGTGCCAGCAGTTCCCCCTGGGACACTGAAGCTTTCTTT.

Concerning this clonotype: One end of the junction is discordant with germline, which a read error may explain. This sequence joins TRBV20-1 and TRBJ2-1; 7 nucleotides line up with TRBD1. This CDR3 has 10 residues. Germline V CDR1 and CDR2: DFQATT, SNEGSKA (reference sequence). This chain's CDR3 is CSAETGSRVF. Here the CDR3 DNA reads TGCAGTGCTGAGACAGGGTCTCGGGTCTTC.

The chain links TRBV29-1 to TRBJ2-5; 7 bases are shared with TRBD2. The CDR3 is 13 amino acids. V lost 7 bases, J lost 5 bases, and 10 bases stayed unmatched. The germline V gene encodes CDR1 SQVTM and CDR2 ANQGSEA. CDR3 region: CSGYGLDGETQYF. In DNA, the CDR3 is TGCAGCGGATACGGACTAGATGGGGAGACCCAGTACTTC.

The chain has TRBV7-9 and TRBJ2-3; D unresolved. V was pared by 4 bases and J by 5 bases, with 10 bases between. Looked up from germline, CDR1 is SEHNR and CDR2 is FQNEAQ (reference sequence). This CDR3 is built from 13 residues. CDR3 protein: CASSSWTIDTQYF. In nucleotides, the CDR3 is TGTGCCAGCAGCTCCTGGACGATAGATACGCAGTATTTT.